This T cell receptor beta chain originates from a study of T cells in Graves' hyperthyroidism and ophthalmopathy. Using RNA transcripts as the source, TCR beta CDR3 regions were amplified. TCR CDR3 regions were first amplified by RT-PCR with HTBI primers. TCRdb fed the multiplex PCR reads into MiXCR, producing one record per CDR3 protein. The table includes 490,000 or so distinct CDR3 sequences, about 20% detected once. This clonotype was counted many times. The trim removed 5 bases at V and 2 bases at J, leaving 11 bases unmatched. The germline V gene has CDR1 MDHEN and CDR2 SYDVKM. This CDR3 spans 16 amino acids.

The chain has TRBV28 and TRBJ2-7, with 8 bases fitting TRBD2. Sequencing input: blood. This TCR was recovered from a woman between 65 and 79 years old with Graves' ophthalmopathy. The CDR3 DNA is TGTGCCAGCAGTCCATCAATAGCGGGGCGGACCTACGAGCAGTACTTC. It translates to CASSPSIAGRTYEQYF.